Below, 5 T cell receptor beta chains from the same sample are listed, as sequenced in a study of T cells in Graves' hyperthyroidism and ophthalmopathy. The source material, RNA transcripts, was used to amplify TCR beta CDR3 regions. The TCR CDR3 was amplified in a first-round RT-PCR using the HTBI primer set. TCRdb independently ran MiXCR on the multiplex PCR reads; one entry per CDR3 protein. In the table there are 660,000 or so distinct CDR3 sequences, 45% of which are singletons. Sequenced material: peripheral blood or thyroid tissue (not recorded which). The source is an adult man with Graves' disease, either hyperthyroidism or ophthalmopathy (not recorded which).

The chain is built from TRBV5-5 and TRBJ1-5; tentatively, D is TRBD1 (5 bases). The CDR3 runs 16 residues. V lost 0 bases and J 2 bases, leaving 12 bases between the germline ends. Looked up from germline, CDR1 is SGHKS and CDR2 is YYEKEE (reference sequence). This chain's CDR3 is CASSLALRGGNQPQHF. The CDR3 coding sequence is TGTGCCAGCAGCTTGGCCCTTCGAGGGGGCAATCAGCCCCAGCATTTT.

For the CDR3, the DNA is TGTGCCAGCAGACCTGGCCAGACTACCGGGGAGCTGTTTTTT. Translated: CASRPGQTTGELFF. The chain uses TRBV7-9 and TRBJ2-2; D is unresolved. V was clipped by 6 bases and J by 5 bases, with 13 bases between them. The CDR3 loop spans 14 amino acids. Germline-derived CDR1 and CDR2 are SEHNR and FQNEAQ (reference sequence).

V gene TRBV12-3 or TRBV12-4 combines with J gene TRBJ1-2, with TRBD1 as a possible D gene (5 bases). This CDR3 has 14 residues. V gave up 4 bases and J gave up 2 bases, with 11 bases separating them. The CDR3, as DNA: TGTGCCAGCAGTTCTCAGGGAGCGAACTATGGCTACACCTTC. It encodes CASSSQGANYGYTF.

The chain carries TRBV20-1 and TRBJ1-3, with D unresolved. The germline V gene has CDR1 DFQATT and CDR2 SNEGSKA (reference sequence). The length of the CDR3 is 14 residues. The ends were cut back, 0 bases at V and 7 bases at J, with 13 bases in the middle. CDR3 DNA: TGCAGTGCTAGAGATCGAGCCCGGACCAACACCATATATTTT. Its translation: CSARDRARTNTIYF.

The gene calls are TRBV5-5 and TRBJ2-5; 14 nucleotides line up with TRBD2. This CDR3 has 16 residues. V trimming: 4 bases; J trimming: 5 bases; junction bases outside the gene matches: 7. Per the germline V gene, CDR1 is SGHKS and CDR2 is YYEKEE (reference sequence). The CDR3 DNA is TGTGCCAGCAGCCCGACTAGCGGGAGGGCCCGGGAGACCCAGTACTTC. It codes for CASSPTSGRARETQYF. The complete variable domain, with remaining parts taken from reference TRBV5-5 and TRBJ2-5, reads DAGVTQSPTHLIKTRGQQVTLRCSPISGHKSVSWYQQVLGQGPQFIFQYYEKEERGRGNFPDRFSARQFPNYSSELNVNALLLGDSALYLCASSPTSGRARETQYFGPGTRLLVL.